This T cell receptor beta chain originates from a study of T cells in Graves' hyperthyroidism and ophthalmopathy. RNA transcripts served as the template for amplifying TCR beta CDR3 regions. A first-round RT-PCR of the TCR CDR3 used the HTBI primer set. Via MiXCR, TCRdb re-called the multiplex PCR reads, giving one row per CDR3 protein. The data contain hundreds of thousands of distinct CDR3 sequences, approximately 15% of them singletons. The CDR3 has 13 residues. Trimming removed 5 bases from V and 11 bases from J; junction bases left unmatched: 10. In its sample, this clonotype was seen many times.

This receptor was obtained from a young woman with Graves' hyperthyroidism that later progressed to Graves' ophthalmopathy. The sequencing input was blood. The chain couples TRBV12-3 or TRBV12-4 to TRBJ1-1; 8 bases fit TRBD1. The chain's CDR3 is CASSQTTGVRAFF. The CDR3 DNA reads as TGTGCCAGCAGTCAAACGACAGGGGTGCGCGCTTTCTTT.